This TCR beta chain was retrieved from a study of cytomegalovirus exposure and HLA in healthy donors. Points from the study as a whole: In a later analysis, an Asian-associated ancestry cluster reportedly showed fewer N-insertions than the 666-donor mean.

The V and J ends lost 4 bases and 1 base respectively, with 11 bases between them. The CDR3 is 14 amino acids. Germline V CDR1 and CDR2: SEHNR, FQNEAQ (reference sequence). For this clone: Its antigen is as yet unknown.

The PCR made use of 60 Vbeta and 13 Jbeta primers. Profiled with immunoSEQ multiplex PCR; TCRdb holds only in-frame clones, not every one. The sample has 150,000 to 200,000 clones; roughly 74% are singletons. Material for sequencing was PBMCs. The source is a young woman in good health and CMV-seropositive. J is TRBJ2-7 and V is TRBV7-9, with D possibly matching TRBD2 (6 bases). The CDR3 DNA follows: TGTGCCAGCAGCTCTAGCGCGAGATCCTACGAGCAGTACTTC. The encoded protein is CASSSSARSYEQYF.